Listed below are T cell receptor beta chains from one sample, sequenced in a study of blood T cell repertoires in COVID-19. The data were produced by immunoSEQ multiplex PCR, yet TCRdb's version contains in-frame clones alone and is incomplete. The table includes around 55,000 clones, roughly 85% detected once. The sample comprised peripheral blood. All receptors derive from a human donor in a cohort sampled during active or convalescent COVID-19. Each CDR3 is given with its conserved first and last residue. Each record gives: V gene, D gene, J gene, clone size, CDR3 protein, CDR3 DNA. D genes are given only for firm matches. The size entry is marked missing in some rows and otherwise reads once, few, many or a size class.

TRBV5-6,TRBD1,TRBJ1-4,NA,CASSLPGGDEKLFF,TGTGCCAGCAGCTTGCCAGGGGGAGACGAAAAACTGTTTTTT
TRBV5-6,TRBD1,TRBJ2-3,NA,CASSPGQARDTQYF,TGTGCCAGCAGCCCGGGACAGGCGAGGGATACGCAGTATTTT
TRBV9,TRBD2,TRBJ2-1,NA,CASSVATSGGYNEQFF,TGTGCCAGCAGCGTAGCTACTAGCGGGGGTTACAATGAGCAGTTCTTC
TRBV3-1/TRBV3-2,TRBD1,TRBJ1-1,NA,CASSPRDRGLTEAFF,TGTGCCAGCAGCCCCCGGGACAGGGGGCTCACTGAAGCTTTCTTT
TRBV19,TRBD2,TRBJ2-2,NA,CASRTSGDTGELFF,TGTGCCAGTAGAACTAGCGGCGACACCGGGGAGCTGTTTTTT
TRBV11-2,TRBD1,TRBJ1-2,NA,CASSPRTGDATNYGYTF,TGTGCCAGCAGCCCGAGGACAGGGGACGCTACTAACTATGGCTACACCTTC
TRBV27,TRBD2,TRBJ2-1,NA,CASSFLGTSGVFSYNEQFF,TGTGCCAGCAGTTTCCTCGGAACTAGCGGGGTCTTCTCCTACAATGAGCAGTTCTTC
TRBV3-1/TRBV3-2,TRBD2,TRBJ2-5,NA,CASSRTSGNQETQYF,TGTGCCAGCAGCCGGACTAGCGGAAACCAAGAGACCCAGTACTTC
TRBV15,TRBD1,TRBJ1-5,NA,CATSREGTGHNQPQHF,TGTGCCACCAGCAGAGAGGGGACAGGGCACAATCAGCCCCAGCATTTT
TRBV9,NA,TRBJ1-3,NA,CASRAEAGNTIYF,TGTGCCAGCAGGGCCGAGGCTGGAAACACCATATATTTT
TRBV18,TRBD1,TRBJ1-2,once,CASSPPGQVWNGYTF,TGTGCCAGCTCACCACCCGGACAGGTTTGGAATGGCTACACCTTC